The 14 T cell receptor beta chains presented below share a single source sample, sequenced in a study of T cells in Graves' hyperthyroidism and ophthalmopathy. RNA transcripts provided the source from which TCR beta CDR3 regions were amplified. When the TCR CDR3 underwent first-round RT-PCR, the HTBI primer set was used. A single record per CDR3 protein comes from TCRdb applying MiXCR to the multiplex PCR reads. The profile shows about 380,000 distinct CDR3 sequences, 13% of them singletons. The specimen was blood. These receptors all stem from a man between 25 and 39 years old with Graves' hyperthyroidism that later progressed to Graves' ophthalmopathy.

There are many counts of this clonotype. V usage is TRBV5-1 and J usage is TRBJ2-1, with D perhaps matching TRBD1 (7 bases). Trimming cost V 7 bases and J 4 bases, with 18 bases left between them. Per the germline V gene, CDR1 is SGHRS and CDR2 is YFSETQ. CDR3 length: 15 residues. CDR3 residues: CASCVGGTDYNEQFF. CDR3 nucleotide sequence: TGCGCCAGCTGTGTCGGCGGGACAGATTACAATGAGCAGTTCTTC.

This clonotype was recorded at least ten times. This rearrangement joins TRBV20-1 to TRBJ1-6, with D maybe TRBD1 (5 bases). Germline V gene lookup returns CDR1 DFQATT and CDR2 SNEGSKA (reference sequence). The CDR3 spans 14 residues. CDR3 nucleotide sequence: TGCATCCCATTGGGGACCGAGAATAATTCACCCCTCCACTTT. Protein: CIPLGTENNSPLHF.

To note about this clonotype: A much larger clone sits a single nucleotide away, making a read error possible. V and J are TRBV7-6 and TRBJ2-1, with unresolved D. The J call is in doubt because the DNA end fits TRBJ2-7 better. The CDR3 loop spans 16 amino acids. The germline V gene encodes CDR1 SGHVS and CDR2 FNYEAQ. For the CDR3, the DNA is TGTGCCAGCAGCTTAGCAGACGTGAGCTCCTACAATGAGCAGTACTTC. Its translation: CASSLADVSSYNEQYF.

This clonotype was counted at least ten times. CDR3 loop: CASSLEASATPYEQYF. Here the CDR3 DNA reads TGTGCCAGCAGCTTAGAGGCTAGCGCCACCCCCTACGAGCAGTACTTC. The chain combines TRBV11-1 with TRBJ2-7, with D possibly matching TRBD2 (6 bases). Germline values: CDR1 SGHAT, CDR2 FQDESV (reference sequence). Trimming pared 1 base from V and 2 bases from J, leaving 15 bases between. This CDR3 spans 16 amino acids.

This clonotype was recorded at least ten times. The chain recombines TRBV6-1 with TRBJ1-3; D is undetermined. There are 13 residues in the CDR3. Germline CDR1 MNHNS, CDR2 SASEGT. V was trimmed by 2 bases and J by 1 base, leaving 3 bases between them. The CDR3 region is CASSEQSGNTIYF. In DNA form, the CDR3 reads TGTGCCAGCAGTGAACAGTCTGGAAACACCATATATTTT.

The sample holds many counts of this clonotype. The V and J genes are TRBV6-1 and TRBJ2-5; TRBD1 matches at 9 bases. The germline CDR1 and CDR2 sequences are MNHNS and SASEGT. V lost 5 bases and J lost 13; bases outside the gene matches: 17. The CDR3 is 15 amino acids. CDR3 region: CASSTTYRDRAYRYF. Written as DNA, the CDR3 is TGTGCCAGCAGTACAACCTACCGGGACAGGGCGTACAGGTACTTC.

Ten or more counts support this clonotype. The genes are TRBV12-3 or TRBV12-4 and TRBJ2-1; a weak D match, TRBD1 (5 bases). There are 15 residues in the CDR3. With 2 bases removed from V and 3 bases from J, the gap between germline ends came to 11 bases. CDR3 nucleotide sequence: TGTGCCAGCAGTTTAATAGGGGTACGCTACAATGAGCAGTTCTTC. Translation: CASSLIGVRYNEQFF.

This clonotype was picked up many times. The CDR3 nucleotides are TGCGCCAGCAGCATCCGGGACGGATACTACGAGCAGTACTTC. Protein product: CASSIRDGYYEQYF. The V call is TRBV4-1, the J call TRBJ2-7; D tentatively reads TRBD1 or TRBD2 (5 bases each). The CDR3 length is 14 residues. The germline gives CDR1 MGHRA, CDR2 YSYEKL. Between the trimmed V and J ends, which lost 5 bases and 3 bases, there was a span of 14 bases.

This clonotype was seen a handful of times. V gene TRBV29-1 combines with J gene TRBJ2-3; 12 bases align to TRBD2. The CDR3 consists of 14 residues. V shed 6 bases, J shed 10 bases, and the junction held 11 bases outside the gene matches. Germline V gene lookup returns CDR1 SQVTM and CDR2 ANQGSEA. The CDR3 sequence is CSVTTSGGAKAQYF. CDR3 coding DNA: TGCAGCGTCACGACTAGCGGGGGTGCCAAGGCGCAGTATTTT.

This clonotype was observed a single time. This CDR3 reads CASSLDFLNYGYTF. CDR3 DNA: TGCGCCAGCAGCTTGGATTTCTTAAACTATGGCTACACCTTC. The chain uses TRBV5-1 and TRBJ1-2; D is uncertain. Trimming cost V 0 bases and J 2 bases, with 8 bases left between them. CDR1 is SGHRS, CDR2 YFSETQ, per germline. CDR3 size: 14 residues.

This clonotype was recorded at least ten times. The gene calls are TRBV6-5 and TRBJ2-1; perhaps TRBD2 as D (6 bases). Trimming shortened V by 1 base and J by 4 bases, and 23 bases separated the two germline ends. Germline V gene sequence: CDR1 MNHEY, CDR2 SVGAGI. This CDR3 is built from 19 residues. CDR3 region: CASSYFGDDGGTGYNEQFF. CDR3 coding DNA: TGTGCCAGCAGTTACTTCGGGGATGATGGGGGGACGGGATACAATGAGCAGTTCTTC.

The chain carries TRBV20-1 and TRBJ2-1; maybe TRBD2 (5 bases). Germline V gives CDR1 DFQATT, CDR2 SNEGSKA (reference sequence). The CDR3 length is 14 residues. V was cut by 5 bases and J by 0 bases, with 11 bases left in between. CDR3 sequence: CSAQDFNSYNEQFF. For the CDR3, the DNA is TGCAGTGCTCAGGACTTCAACTCCTACAATGAGCAGTTCTTC.

V is TRBV18 and J is TRBJ1-5; the match to TRBD1 covers 8 bases. The CDR3 loop spans 15 amino acids. The J segment lost 4 bases and the V segment lost 2 bases, leaving 4 bases of the junction unmatched. The germline gives CDR1 KGHSH, CDR2 LQKENI. DNA for the CDR3: TGTGCCAGCTCACCATCGGGGGACAGGAATCAGCCCCAGCATTTT. Protein: CASSPSGDRNQPQHF. The full variable domain, completed using reference TRBV18 and TRBJ1-5, is NAGVMQNPRHLVRRRGQEARLRCSPMKGHSHVYWYRQLPEEGLKFMVYLQKENIIDESGMPKERFSAEFPKEGPSILRIQQVVRGDSAAYFCASSPSGDRNQPQHFGDGTRLSIL.

This clonotype has just a few counts. This chain links TRBV6-2 or TRBV6-3 with TRBJ2-4; 8 bases align to TRBD1. CDR3 size: 16 residues. Germline assignment: CDR1 MNHEY and CDR2 SVGEGT. Trimming took 6 bases from V and 3 from J; bases not matched to a gene: 10. The CDR3 bases are TGTGCCAGCAGGACCGGACAGGGCTTTGGCAAAAACATTCAGTACTTC. Amino acid sequence: CASRTGQGFGKNIQYF.